The 5 T cell receptor beta chains listed next were all sequenced from one sample in a study of beta chain features in type 1 diabetes. As every portion of the isolated RNA was reverse transcribed, the sequencing read expressed TCRB transcripts. Some clones are missing from TCRdb's copy, which holds only in-frame ones; the method was immunoSEQ multiplex PCR. The table includes about 150,000 clones, approximately 52% detected once. Sequences were obtained from Tregs from blood. Every receptor here comes from a man aged 18 to 29 in good health.

The V gene is TRBV10-3, the J gene TRBJ2-7; 7 bases fit TRBD2. V shed 6 bases, J shed 3 bases, and the junction held 5 bases outside the gene matches. The CDR3 is made up of 13 amino acids. Germline V lookup: CDR1 ENHRY, CDR2 SYGVKD. The CDR3 is CAIRGTKDYEQYF. The CDR3 DNA reads TGTGCCATCAGAGGGACTAAGGACTACGAGCAGTACTTC.

This clone was observed a handful of times. The rearrangement links TRBV27 to TRBJ2-7; D gene uncertain. Germline CDR1 and CDR2: MNHEY and SMNVEV (reference sequence). The CDR3 covers 14 residues. The germline V and J ends were trimmed by 6 bases and 1 base, with 13 bases remaining between them. CDR3 in DNA: TGTGCCAGCAGCGGCCGAGGCCCGTCCTACGAGCAGTACTTC. It specifies CASSGRGPSYEQYF.

This clone was recorded a few times. The V gene is TRBV2, the J gene TRBJ1-1; no definite D call. V lost 6 bases, J lost 3 bases, and 14 bases lay in between. Germline CDR1 SNHLY, CDR2 FYNNEI. The CDR3 runs 14 residues. CDR3 region: CASSGKSADTEAFF. CDR3 coding DNA: TGTGCCAGCAGCGGAAAAAGTGCGGACACTGAAGCTTTCTTT.

The chain carries TRBV19 and TRBJ1-1; the D gene is possibly TRBD1 (6 bases). The V gene lost 5 bases and the J gene lost 0 bases, with 10 bases spanning the gap. The CDR3 consists of 14 residues. Germline CDR1 is LNHDA and CDR2 is SQIVND (reference sequence). CDR3 loop: CASSVRGMNTEAFF. In nucleotides, the CDR3 is TGTGCCAGTAGTGTCAGGGGCATGAACACTGAAGCTTTCTTT.

V and J are TRBV12-5 and TRBJ1-6; 7 bases are shared with TRBD1. The CDR3 totals 17 residues. Germline assignment: CDR1 LGHNT and CDR2 FRNRAP. J was trimmed by 7 bases and V by 4 bases; bases with no gene match: 13. The CDR3 protein is CASGSPGQPPRNSPLHF. CDR3 DNA: TGTGCTAGTGGTTCCCCGGGACAGCCCCCTCGAAATTCACCCCTCCACTTT.